Following are 20 T cell receptor beta chains from one sample sequenced in a study of cytomegalovirus exposure and HLA in healthy donors. Primers: 60 Vbeta forward and 13 Jbeta reverse. TCRdb's table, derived via immunoSEQ multiplex PCR, lists solely in-frame clones and lacks some. Among about 150,000 clones, around nine tenths were seen once, and the ten largest hold under 6.5%. Sequencing used PBMCs. The source is a woman aged 25 to 39 in good health and CMV-seronegative.

The CDR3 DNA is TGTGCCTGGAGTATGGGACAGGGGGTCCAAGAGACCCAGTACTTC. Translated: CAWSMGQGVQETQYF. The V call is TRBV30, the J call TRBJ2-5; TRBD1 matches at 11 bases. CDR3 length: 15 amino acids. V was pared by 2 bases and J by 1 base, with 3 bases of the junction left unmatched. Germline assignment: CDR1 GTSNPN and CDR2 SVGIG (reference sequence).

This chain connects TRBV4-3 to TRBJ2-6; D not resolved. This CDR3 has 15 amino acids. Looked up from germline, CDR1 is LGHNA and CDR2 is YSLEER. V dropped 1 base and J dropped 0 bases, with 4 bases sitting between them. The CDR3 DNA sequence: TGCGCCAGCAGCCAAGCAGTCTCTGGGGCCAACGTCCTGACTTTC. Amino acids: CASSQAVSGANVLTF.

V usage is TRBV20-1 and J usage is TRBJ1-2; 8 bases fit TRBD1. CDR1 DFQATT and CDR2 SNEGSKA come from the germline V gene (reference sequence). After removal of 4 bases from V and 12 bases from J, the junction contained 7 bases not matched to a gene. The CDR3 runs 11 residues. The CDR3 spells CSAMTGAFDTF. DNA for the CDR3: TGCAGTGCTATGACAGGGGCTTTTGACACCTTC.

The chain links TRBV7-9 to TRBJ2-2; TRBD1 matches 8 bases. CDR1 is SEHNR and CDR2 is FQNEAQ in the germline V gene (reference sequence). The ends lost 4 bases at V and 4 bases at J; junction bases unmatched: 5. The CDR3 is 15 amino acids. As DNA, the CDR3 is TGTGCCAGCAGCTCCGGGACAGGAGTCACCGGGGAGCTGTTTTTT. Its protein is CASSSGTGVTGELFF.

The gene calls are TRBV5-1 and TRBJ2-1, with D perhaps matching TRBD1 (6 bases). The CDR3 runs 15 residues. CDR1 and CDR2 from the germline V gene are SGHRS and YFSETQ. V was clipped by 1 base and J by 2 bases, with 10 bases between them. Written as DNA, the CDR3 is TGCGCCAGCAGCTTGTTGGGGGCCCCCTACAATGAGCAGTTCTTC. Translated, it gives CASSLLGAPYNEQFF.

CDR3 protein: CAWSGFIGRSGWAFF. The CDR3 nucleotides read TGTGCCTGGAGTGGATTTATCGGGAGGTCCGGCTGGGCTTTCTTT. The chain is built from TRBV30 and TRBJ1-1; D call uncertain. The V gene's germline CDR1 is GTSNPN and CDR2 SVGIG (reference sequence). This CDR3 has 15 amino acids. Trimming left V 1 base short and J 11 bases short, with 23 bases between.

The V and J genes are TRBV29-1 and TRBJ2-7; tentatively, D is TRBD2 (7 bases). This CDR3 is 12 amino acids long. V lost 7 bases, J lost 4 bases, and 14 bases lay in between. CDR1 is SQVTM, CDR2 ANQGSEA, per germline. CDR3 DNA: TGCAGCGCTAGGGGGGGTTCGTACGAGCAGTACTTC. Translation gives CSARGGSYEQYF.

The genes are TRBV29-1 and TRBJ1-2, with TRBD1 matching over 7 bases. The ends lost 6 bases at V and 3 bases at J; junction bases unmatched: 13. The CDR3 is 15 amino acids. Germline-derived CDR1 and CDR2 are SQVTM and ANQGSEA. Written as DNA, the CDR3 is TGCAGCGTCGGAGGCGACAGGGAAGGGTACTATGGCTACACCTTC. Encoded protein: CSVGGDREGYYGYTF.

This chain links TRBV7-6 with TRBJ2-7; possibly TRBD1 for D (5 bases). With 4 bases removed from V and 3 bases from J, the gap between germline ends came to 10 bases. Germline assignment: CDR1 SGHVS and CDR2 FNYEAQ. The CDR3 contains 13 residues. The CDR3 nucleotides read TGTGCCAGCAGCTCATGGGGCAGCTACGAGCAGTACTTC. This gives the protein CASSSWGSYEQYF.

This clone was counted once. The chain is built from TRBV7-9 and TRBJ2-5, with D tentatively TRBD1 (5 bases). Matching the DNA end better, TRBJ2-7 makes the J call doubtful. The CDR3 is made up of 13 amino acids. Germline V gene data show CDR1 as SEHNR and CDR2 as FQNEAQ (reference sequence). CDR3 nucleotides: TGTGCCAGCAGCTTAGGCCCAGGGTACGAGCAGTACTTC. Translated: CASSLGPGYEQYF.

The chain employs TRBV4-3 and TRBJ2-1; 8 positions match TRBD2. CDR1 is LGHNA and CDR2 is YSLEER in the germline V gene. This CDR3 comprises 15 residues. V shed 1 base, J shed 2 bases, and the junction held 1 base outside the gene matches. The CDR3 coding sequence is TGCGCCAGCAGCCAAGTAGCGGGGCCCTACAATGAGCAGTTCTTC. It is translated as CASSQVAGPYNEQFF.

Turning to this clone: The identical CDR3 is also encoded by other nucleotide sequences in the sample. In nucleotides, the CDR3 is TGCGCCAGCAGCTTGGTCGGGGGGGCCTACAATGAGCAGTTCTTC. This encodes CASSLVGGAYNEQFF. V and J are TRBV5-1 and TRBJ2-1; TRBD2 matches 8 bases. V trimming: 0 bases; J trimming: 2 bases; junction bases outside the gene matches: 1. There are 15 residues in the CDR3. CDR1 is SGHRS and CDR2 is YFSETQ in the germline V gene.

The chain recombines TRBV19 with TRBJ2-3, with D possibly TRBD2 on 6 matching bases. This CDR3 region has 16 residues. The germline V gene encodes CDR1 LNHDA and CDR2 SQIVND (reference sequence). The V end was cut by 1 base, the J end by 0 bases, with 11 bases between. CDR3 DNA: TGTGCCAGTAGTATAGGGGGCGGGGCAAGCACAGATACGCAGTATTTT. As protein: CASSIGGGASTDTQYF.

The rearrangement joins TRBV29-1 to TRBJ1-2; a weak D match, TRBD1 (6 bases). The CDR3 consists of 14 residues. V dropped 4 bases and J dropped 2 bases, with 14 bases sitting between them. CDR1 and CDR2 (germline): SQVTM, ANQGSEA. CDR3 sequence reads: CSVGTGMVNYGYTF. CDR3 DNA sequence: TGCAGCGTTGGTACAGGGATGGTCAACTATGGCTACACCTTC. The entire variable domain, with the rest obtained from reference TRBV29-1 and TRBJ1-2, is as follows: SAVISQKPSRDICQRGTSLTIQCQVDSQVTMMFWYRQQPGQSLTLIATANQGSEATYESGFVIDKFPISRPNLTFSTLTVSNMSPEDSSIYLCSVGTGMVNYGYTFGSGTRLTVV.

In its sample, this clone was seen a few times. The genes are TRBV5-4 and TRBJ1-3, with TRBD1 matching 7 bases. CDR1 is SGHNT and CDR2 is YYREEE in the germline V gene (reference sequence). The CDR3 runs to 14 residues. The V and J ends lost 1 base and 2 bases, in that order; junction bases with no gene match: 0. The CDR3 region is CASSLTGAGNTIYF. In nucleotides, the CDR3 is TGTGCCAGCAGCTTGACAGGGGCTGGAAACACCATATATTTT.

The chain uses TRBV30 and TRBJ2-1, with D uncertain. The germline V gene has CDR1 GTSNPN and CDR2 SVGIG (reference sequence). Deletions cut 2 bases from V and 9 bases from J, with 8 bases between. This CDR3 region has 11 residues. CDR3 loop: CAWSNVREQFF. CDR3 nucleotide sequence: TGTGCCTGGAGTAATGTGCGTGAGCAGTTCTTC.

This sequence joins TRBV7-3 and TRBJ2-1; TRBD1 might be the D (6 bases). V lost 2 bases to trimming and J lost 9 bases, with 11 bases between them. Germline CDR1 reads SGHTA; CDR2 reads FQGTGA. The CDR3 is 13 amino acids. This chain's CDR3 is CASSLVIGGEQFF. Here the CDR3 DNA reads TGTGCCAGCAGCTTAGTGATAGGGGGTGAGCAGTTCTTC.

The V and J genes are TRBV6-5 and TRBJ1-6, with 8 positions matching TRBD1. V lost 0 bases and J lost 9; bases outside the gene matches: 7. Looked up from germline, CDR1 is MNHEY and CDR2 is SVGAGI. The CDR3 is made up of 16 amino acids. Here the CDR3 reads CASSYSSTGGISPLHF. The CDR3 region has the DNA TGTGCCAGCAGTTACTCATCAACAGGGGGGATTTCACCCCTCCACTTT.

The chain carries TRBV7-8 and TRBJ1-4, with 7 bases lining up with TRBD1. CDR1 SGHVS and CDR2 FQNEAQ come from the germline V gene. The CDR3 sequence is 16 residues long. Trimming at V came to 4 bases and at J to 10 bases, leaving 15 bases not matched to a gene. The CDR3 spells CASSSPKTGFVGKLFF. Here the CDR3 DNA reads TGTGCCAGCAGCTCGCCCAAGACAGGGTTCGTCGGAAAACTGTTTTTT.

For this clone: The germline gene is not matched at one end of the junction; a read error may be the cause. V gene TRBV11-3 combines with J gene TRBJ2-1; 9 nucleotides match TRBD2. Germline CDR1 SGHNT, CDR2 YENEEA. The CDR3 length is 16 residues. The CDR3 spells CASSLGGGRAYDEQFF. The CDR3 nucleotides read TGTGCCAGCAGCTTAGGGGGCGGGAGGGCCTACGATGAGCAGTTCTTC. Using reference TRBV11-3 and TRBJ2-1 for the parts outside the CDR3, the full variable domain is EAGVVQSPRYKIIEKKQPVAFWCNPISGHNTLYWYLQNLGQGPELLIRYENEEAVDDSQLPKDRFSAERLKGVDSTLKIQPAELGDSAVYLCASSLGGGRAYDEQFFGPGTRLTVL.